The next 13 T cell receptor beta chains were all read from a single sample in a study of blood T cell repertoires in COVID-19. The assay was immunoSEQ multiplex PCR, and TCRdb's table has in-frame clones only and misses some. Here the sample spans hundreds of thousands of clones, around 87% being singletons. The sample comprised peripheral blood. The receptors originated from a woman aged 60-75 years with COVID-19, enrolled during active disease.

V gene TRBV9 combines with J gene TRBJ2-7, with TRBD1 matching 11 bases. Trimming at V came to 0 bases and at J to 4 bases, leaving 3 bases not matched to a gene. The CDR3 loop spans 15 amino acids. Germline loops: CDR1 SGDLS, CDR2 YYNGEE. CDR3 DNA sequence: TGTGCCAGCAGCGTAGTTGGGACAGGGGGATACGAGCAGTACTTC. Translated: CASSVVGTGGYEQYF.

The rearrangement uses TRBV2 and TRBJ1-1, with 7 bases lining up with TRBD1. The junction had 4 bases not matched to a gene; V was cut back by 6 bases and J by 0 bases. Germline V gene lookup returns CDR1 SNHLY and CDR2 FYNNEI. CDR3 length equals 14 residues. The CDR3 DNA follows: TGTGCCAGCAGGGGGACAGTGTTGAACACTGAAGCTTTCTTT. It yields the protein CASRGTVLNTEAFF.

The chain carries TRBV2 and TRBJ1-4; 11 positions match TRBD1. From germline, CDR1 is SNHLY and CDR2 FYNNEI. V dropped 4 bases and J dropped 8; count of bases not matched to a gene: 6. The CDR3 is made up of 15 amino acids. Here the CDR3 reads CASSVRTGGEEKLFF. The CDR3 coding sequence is TGTGCCAGCAGTGTTAGGACAGGGGGCGAAGAAAAACTGTTTTTT.

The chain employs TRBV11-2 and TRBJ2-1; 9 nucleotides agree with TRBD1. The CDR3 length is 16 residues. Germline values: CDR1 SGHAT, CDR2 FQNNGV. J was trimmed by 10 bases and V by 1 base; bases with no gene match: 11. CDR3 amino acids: CASSLGGGTGILEQFF. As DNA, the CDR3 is TGTGCCAGCAGCTTAGGAGGCGGGACAGGGATCTTGGAGCAGTTCTTC. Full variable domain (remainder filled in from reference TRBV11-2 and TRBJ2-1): EAGVAQSPRYKIIEKRQSVAFWCNPISGHATLYWYQQILGQGPKLLIQFQNNGVVDDSQLPKDRFSAERLKGVDSTLKIQPAKLEDSAVYLCASSLGGGTGILEQFFGPGTRLTVL.

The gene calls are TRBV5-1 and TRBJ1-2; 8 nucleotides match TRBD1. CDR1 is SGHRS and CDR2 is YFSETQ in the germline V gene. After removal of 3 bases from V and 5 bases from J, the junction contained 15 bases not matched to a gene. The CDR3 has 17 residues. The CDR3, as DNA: TGCGCCAGCAGCTCAAAAACCGGCCGGGACAGGTTATATGGCTACACCTTC. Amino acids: CASSSKTGRDRLYGYTF.

The CDR3 coding sequence is TGTGCCAGCAGCCCGACAGGGTCGAACACTGAAGCTTTCTTT. It is translated as CASSPTGSNTEAFF. V is TRBV6-4 and J is TRBJ1-1; 7 nucleotides line up with TRBD1. Trimming cost V 6 bases and J 1 base; bases outside gene matches: 5. CDR3 length equals 14 residues. Germline CDR1 MRHNA, CDR2 SNTAGT.

The CDR3 nucleotides read TGTGCCAGCAGCCAGCCCCCGGGTAACTATGGCTACACCTTC. Its translation: CASSQPPGNYGYTF. V usage is TRBV4-2 and J usage is TRBJ1-2, with D hard to call. CDR1 is LGHNA and CDR2 is YNFKEQ in the germline V gene. Trimming stripped 3 bases from V and 1 base from J, with 9 bases between. The CDR3 sequence is 14 residues long.

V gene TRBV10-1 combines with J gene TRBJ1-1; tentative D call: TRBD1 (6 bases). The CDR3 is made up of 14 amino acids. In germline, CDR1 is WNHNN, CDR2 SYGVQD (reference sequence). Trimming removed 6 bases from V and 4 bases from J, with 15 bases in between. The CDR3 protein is CASSRTEVSTEAFF. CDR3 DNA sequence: TGCGCCAGCAGCCGGACAGAGGTTAGCACTGAAGCTTTCTTT.

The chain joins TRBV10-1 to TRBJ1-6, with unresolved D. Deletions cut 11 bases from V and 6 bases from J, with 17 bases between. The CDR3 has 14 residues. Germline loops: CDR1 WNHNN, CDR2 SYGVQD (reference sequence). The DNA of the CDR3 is TGCGCCCCACGTCGGGGTCCATTTAATTCACCCCTCCACTTT. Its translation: CAPRRGPFNSPLHF.

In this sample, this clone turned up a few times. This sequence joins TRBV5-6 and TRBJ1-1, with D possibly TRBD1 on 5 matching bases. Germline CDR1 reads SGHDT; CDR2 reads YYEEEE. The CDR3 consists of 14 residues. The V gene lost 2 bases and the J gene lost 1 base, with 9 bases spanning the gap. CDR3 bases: TGTGCCAGCAGCTTTGGGGCCAAGAACACTGAAGCTTTCTTT. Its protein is CASSFGAKNTEAFF.

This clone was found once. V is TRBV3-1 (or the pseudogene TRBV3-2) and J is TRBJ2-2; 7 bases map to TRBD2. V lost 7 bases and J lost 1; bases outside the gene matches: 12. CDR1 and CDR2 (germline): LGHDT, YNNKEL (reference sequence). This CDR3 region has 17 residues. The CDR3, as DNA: TGTGCCAGCACCGCATCGGGGGGTCCCGGGAACACCGGGGAGCTGTTTTTT. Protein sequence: CASTASGGPGNTGELFF.

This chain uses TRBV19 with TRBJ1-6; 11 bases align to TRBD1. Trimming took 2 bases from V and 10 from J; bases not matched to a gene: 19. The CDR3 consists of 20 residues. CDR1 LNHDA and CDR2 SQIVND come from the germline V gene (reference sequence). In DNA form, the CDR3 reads TGTGCCAGTAGTATAAGGAGCGGGACAGGGGGTCCTACGGGTAAATCACCCCTCCACTTT. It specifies CASSIRSGTGGPTGKSPLHF. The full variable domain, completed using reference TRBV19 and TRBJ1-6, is DGGITQSPKYLFRKEGQNVTLSCEQNLNHDAMYWYRQDPGQGLRLIYYSQIVNDFQKGDIAEGYSVSREKKESFPLTVTSAQKNPTAFYLCASSIRSGTGGPTGKSPLHFGNGTRLTVT.

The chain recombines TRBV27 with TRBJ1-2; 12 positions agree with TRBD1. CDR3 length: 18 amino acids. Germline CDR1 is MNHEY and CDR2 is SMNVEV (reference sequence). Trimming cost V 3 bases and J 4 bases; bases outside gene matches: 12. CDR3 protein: CASSFSGTGGRILYGYTF. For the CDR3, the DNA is TGTGCCAGCAGTTTCTCCGGGACAGGGGGCCGGATACTCTATGGCTACACCTTC.